Presented here are 8 T cell receptor beta chains from one specimen sequenced in a study of T cell repertoires in cytomegalovirus infection. TCRdb reprocessed the reads with MiXCR, giving one entry per CDR3 protein. The table includes 380,000 or so distinct CDR3 sequences, about 35% detected once. Their antigens are not known. This specimen was cultured PBMCs, taken from culture after CMV antigen stimulation. These receptors were collected from a human donor in good health (CMV status not recorded). Some clones in this sample may be carry-over from other donors' samples.

V usage is TRBV4-1 and J usage is TRBJ1-6, with D perhaps matching TRBD1 (6 bases). The CDR3 runs 15 residues. Germline values: CDR1 MGHRA, CDR2 YSYEKL. Deletions cut 0 bases from V and 11 bases from J, with 14 bases between. CDR3 DNA: TGCGCCAGCAGCCAAGATCCGGGGGGCAGTGCACCCCTCCACTTT. This translates into CASSQDPGGSAPLHF.

There are many counts of this clonotype. The genes are TRBV7-2 and TRBJ2-3; D gene unclear. Per germline, CDR1 SGHTA and CDR2 FQGNSA. Trimming took 2 bases from V and 5 from J, leaving 5 bases between them. This CDR3 has 12 residues. CDR3 nucleotide sequence: TGTGCCAGCAGCTTATGGGGAGATACGCAGTATTTT. Translating it yields CASSLWGDTQYF. Full variable domain (missing parts from reference TRBV7-2 and TRBJ2-3): GAGVSQSPSNKVTEKGKDVELRCDPISGHTALYWYRQSLGQGLEFLIYFQGNSAPDKSGLPSDRFSAERTGGSVSTLTIQRTQQEDSAVYLCASSLWGDTQYFGPGTRLTVL.

This sequence joins TRBV6-5 and TRBJ1-2, with D hard to call. Trimming took 3 bases from V and 6 from J, leaving 14 bases between them. CDR3 length: 14 amino acids. Germline V gene lookup returns CDR1 MNHEY and CDR2 SVGAGI. CDR3 nucleotides: TGTGCCAGCAGTTATTCGTTTAAAAAGGATGGCTACACCTTC. It is translated as CASSYSFKKDGYTF.

This chain links TRBV12-3 or TRBV12-4 with TRBJ1-1; D perhaps matches TRBD1 (6 bases). The CDR3 has 12 amino acids. V lost 6 bases and J 7 bases, leaving 12 bases between the germline ends. The CDR3 DNA reads as TGTGCCAGCAGCTCTACAGGGTTTGAAGCTTTCTTT. As protein: CASSSTGFEAFF.

V and J are TRBV6-2 or TRBV6-3 and TRBJ2-7; 11 bases map to TRBD2. Germline values: CDR1 MNHEY, CDR2 SVGEGT. The J segment lost 11 bases and the V segment lost 6 bases, leaving 9 bases of the junction unmatched. This CDR3 has 13 residues. This CDR3 is CASRLAGAPSKYV. The CDR3 DNA reads as TGTGCCAGCAGACTAGCGGGGGCGCCCAGCAAGTACGTC.

This clonotype was counted a few times. The J gene is TRBJ2-5, the V gene TRBV7-9; D perhaps matches TRBD2 (6 bases). The CDR3 has 15 amino acids. The V end lost 2 bases, the J end lost 5 bases, and 15 bases lay between the germline ends. Germline V lookup: CDR1 SEHNR, CDR2 FQNEAQ (reference sequence). The CDR3 sequence is CASSLIRGGQETQYF. CDR3 nucleotides: TGTGCCAGCAGCTTAATTAGGGGAGGTCAGGAGACCCAGTACTTC.

This rearrangement joins TRBV12-5 to TRBJ1-1; 9 positions match TRBD1. The length of the CDR3 is 13 residues. Germline assignment: CDR1 LGHNT and CDR2 FRNRAP. V was clipped by 5 bases and J by 11 bases; unmatched bases: 9. CDR3 in amino acids: CASGQGQGSLAFF. The CDR3 DNA reads TGTGCTAGTGGTCAGGGACAGGGATCACTCGCTTTCTTT.

This clonotype was detected a few times. The V gene is TRBV6-2 or TRBV6-3, the J gene TRBJ1-1; D is undetermined. Germline CDR1 reads MNHEY; CDR2 reads SVGEGT. The CDR3 totals 17 residues. V lost 4 bases, J lost 0 bases, and 18 bases lay in between. The CDR3 bases are TGTGCCAGCAGTTTGAATCCCCGACAAATCGTGAACACTGAAGCTTTCTTT. It specifies CASSLNPRQIVNTEAFF.